This T cell receptor (beta chain) is drawn from a study of cytomegalovirus exposure and HLA in healthy donors. This CDR3 contains 13 residues. Looked up from germline, CDR1 is LNHDA and CDR2 is SQIVND (reference sequence). V trimming: 5 bases; J trimming: 7 bases; junction bases outside the gene matches: 5. Primers: 60 Vbeta forward and 13 Jbeta reverse. The protocol was immunoSEQ multiplex PCR, while the TCRdb copy is restricted to in-frame clones and leaves out a portion. The table includes 180,000 or so clones, roughly 10% detected once. Of note for this clone: Antigen specificity is unknown.

Broader study findings: One variant, a missense change in DCLRE1C, was linked in a later analysis to TCR beta V- and J-gene trimming.

Source material: PBMCs. V and J are TRBV19 and TRBJ2-1; 7 nucleotides match TRBD2. The source is a woman in her thirties in good health and CMV-seropositive. CDR3 amino acids: CASSPGRSNEQFF. The CDR3 DNA is TGTGCCAGTAGTCCCGGGAGGTCTAATGAGCAGTTCTTC.